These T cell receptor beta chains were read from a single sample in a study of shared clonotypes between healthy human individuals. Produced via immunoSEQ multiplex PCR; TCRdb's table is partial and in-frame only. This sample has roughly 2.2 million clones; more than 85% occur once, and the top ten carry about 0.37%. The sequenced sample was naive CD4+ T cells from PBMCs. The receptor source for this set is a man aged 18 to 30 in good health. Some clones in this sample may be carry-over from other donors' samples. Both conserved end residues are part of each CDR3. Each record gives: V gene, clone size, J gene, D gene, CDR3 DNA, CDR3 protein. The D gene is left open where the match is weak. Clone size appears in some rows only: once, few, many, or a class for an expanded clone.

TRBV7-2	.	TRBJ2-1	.	TGTGCCAGCAGCTTAGCCGGAATAGTAAAATACAATGAGCAGTTCTTC	CASSLAGIVKYNEQFF
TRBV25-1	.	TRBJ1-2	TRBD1	TGTGCCAGCAGGGCTCCAGGGGGTAGCAACTATGGCTACACCTTC	CASRAPGGSNYGYTF
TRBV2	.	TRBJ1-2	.	TGTGCCGGCACGTCCCAGGCCGGTCTGTATGGCTACACCTTC	CAGTSQAGLYGYTF
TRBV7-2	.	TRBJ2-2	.	TGTGCCAGCAGCTTAGCGCATCCGGCTAGCTCTCCGAACACCGGGGAGCTGTTTTTT	CASSLAHPASSPNTGELFF
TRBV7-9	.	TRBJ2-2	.	TGTGCCAGCAGCTTAGTCGGGAGAGGGACCGGGGAGCTGTTTTTT	CASSLVGRGTGELFF
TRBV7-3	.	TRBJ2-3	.	TGTGCCAGCAGCCCTTCCGGGATCTTTGAAGTGGATACGCAGTATTTT	CASSPSGIFEVDTQYF
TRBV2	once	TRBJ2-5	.	TGTGCCAGCAGTGAAGCGCGGGCGTACCAAGAGACCCAGTACTTC	CASSEARAYQETQYF
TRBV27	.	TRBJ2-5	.	TGTGCCAGCAGTTTGCGAGGATACCAAGAGACCCAGTACTTC	CASSLRGYQETQYF
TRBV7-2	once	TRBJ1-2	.	TGTGCCAGCAGCTCCGGTGGGGGGACAGGCTACACCTTC	CASSSGGGTGYTF
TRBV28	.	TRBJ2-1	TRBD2	TGTGCCAGCAGTTTCTGGCGGGAGGGCCAGCATGAGCAGTTCTTC	CASSFWREGQHEQFF
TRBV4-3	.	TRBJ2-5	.	TGCGCCAGCAGCCAAGATTATGGCAGACCCCAAGAGACCCAGTACTTC	CASSQDYGRPQETQYF
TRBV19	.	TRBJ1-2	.	TGTGCCAGTAGTATACGGCGTGGTATGGGCTATGGCTACACCTTC	CASSIRRGMGYGYTF
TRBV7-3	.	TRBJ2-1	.	TGTGCCAGCAGCCTACAACGGGCGGCCGCCTACAATGAGCAGTTCTTC	CASSLQRAAAYNEQFF
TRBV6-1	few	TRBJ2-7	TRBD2	TGTGCCAGCAGTGAAGCTGGGGGGGTAACCTACGAGCAGTACTTC	CASSEAGGVTYEQYF
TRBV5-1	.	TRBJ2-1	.	TGCGCCAGCAGCCTCGGGGGCTACAATGAGCAGTTCTTC	CASSLGGYNEQFF
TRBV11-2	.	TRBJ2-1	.	TGTGCCAGCAGCTTAAGCTGGGGGCAGGGTGAGCAGTTCTTC	CASSLSWGQGEQFF
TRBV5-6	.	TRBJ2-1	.	TGTGCCAGCAGCTTGAGGGGGAGCAACTCCTACAATGAGCAGTTCTTC	CASSLRGSNSYNEQFF
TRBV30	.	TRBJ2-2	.	TGTGCCTGGAGTTTACGCACCGGGGAGCTGTTTTTT	CAWSLRTGELFF
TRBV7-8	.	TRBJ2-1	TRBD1	TGTGCCAGCAGCCCCCGGGACAGCCCAGACAATGAGCAGTTCTTC	CASSPRDSPDNEQFF
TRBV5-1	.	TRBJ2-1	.	TGCGCCAGCAGCTTGAAGAACACCGGATCCAATGAGCAGTTCTTC	CASSLKNTGSNEQFF
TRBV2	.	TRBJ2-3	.	TGTGCCAGCAGTGAAATAGCCAGGCTGGGCACAGATACGCAGTATTTT	CASSEIARLGTDTQYF
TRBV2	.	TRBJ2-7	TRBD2	TGTGCCAGCGGGACTAGCGGGACTTACGAGCAGTACTTC	CASGTSGTYEQYF
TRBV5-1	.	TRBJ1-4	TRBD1	TGCGCCAGCAGCACCGTGACAGGGTTATATGAAAAACTGTTTTTT	CASSTVTGLYEKLFF
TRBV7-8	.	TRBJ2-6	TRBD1	TGTGCCAGCAGCTCTCCGGGACAGGGGGTTGGGGCCAACGTCCTGACTTTC	CASSSPGQGVGANVLTF
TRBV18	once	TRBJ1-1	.	TGTGCCAGCTCACAGACAGTTAATGAAGCTTTCTTT	CASSQTVNEAFF
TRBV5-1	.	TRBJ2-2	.	TGCGCCAGCAGCTTGAGCGGAGCGGGGACAAACCTTTTT	CASSLSGAGTNLF
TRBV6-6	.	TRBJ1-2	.	TGTGCCAGCAGTAGCCTTCAGGGATGGGGGGGTGGCTACACCTTC	CASSSLQGWGGGYTF
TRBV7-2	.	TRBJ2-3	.	TGTGCCAGCAGCAAGAGGGGACTCCCCCGGGATACGCAGTATTTT	CASSKRGLPRDTQYF
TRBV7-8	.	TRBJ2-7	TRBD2	TGTGCCAGCAGCCCCTTGGGGTTGCGGGGGTCCTACGAGCAGTACTTC	CASSPLGLRGSYEQYF
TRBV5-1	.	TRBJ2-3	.	TGCGCCAGCAGCTCCACAGGGCTAGAGACAGATACGCAGTATTTT	CASSSTGLETDTQYF
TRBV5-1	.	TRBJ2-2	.	TGCGCCAGCAGCTTGGGGAGGGCCTTAACCGGGGAGCTGTTTTTT	CASSLGRALTGELFF